This TCR beta chain is from a study of blood T cell repertoires in COVID-19. V gave up 4 bases and J gave up 5 bases, with 16 bases separating them. Germline V gene lookup returns CDR1 SGHDT and CDR2 YYEEEE. This CDR3 is built from 14 residues. Sequencing was performed with immunoSEQ multiplex PCR; in TCRdb, only in-frame clones are kept and a portion is missing. The sample carries 35,000 to 45,000 clones, almost 90% recorded once. The chain uses TRBV5-6 and TRBJ2-7; perhaps TRBD2 as D (5 bases). This clonotype was obtained from a human donor in a cohort sampled during active COVID-19. The sequenced sample consisted of peripheral blood. The CDR3 loop is CASSPDGLGHEQYF. DNA of the CDR3: TGTGCCAGCAGCCCGGACGGACTTGGGCACGAGCAGTACTTC.